The 15 T cell receptor beta chains listed next were all sequenced from one sample in a study of cytomegalovirus exposure and HLA in healthy donors. Repertoires were generated with immunoSEQ multiplex PCR, while TCRdb's copy carries only in-frame clones and drops some. Of under 150,000 clones in the sample, about 90% are singletons; the top ten hold under 2%. The specimen was PBMCs. The receptors shown here come from a woman in her late teens or twenties in good health and CMV-seronegative.

The gene calls are TRBV5-1 and TRBJ1-1; D possibly corresponds to TRBD1 (5 bases). Trimming left V 2 bases short and J 5 bases short, with 13 bases between. Looked up from germline, CDR1 is SGHRS and CDR2 is YFSETQ. CDR3 size: 14 residues. The CDR3 DNA sequence: TGCGCCAGCAGCTTTGGAGGGGAAGGGACTGAAGCTTTCTTT. Translated: CASSFGGEGTEAFF.

This chain joins TRBV28 and TRBJ2-7, with TRBD2 matching 7 bases. The V and J ends lost 1 base and 5 bases, in that order; junction bases with no gene match: 8. Germline assignment: CDR1 MDHEN and CDR2 SYDVKM. The CDR3 covers 15 residues. The CDR3 loop is CASSLLREIFNEQYF. As DNA, the CDR3 is TGTGCCAGCAGTTTATTGCGGGAGATCTTCAACGAGCAGTACTTC.

The chain recombines TRBV6-5 with TRBJ2-5; D may be TRBD2 (5 bases). Germline V lookup: CDR1 MNHEY, CDR2 SVGAGI. V gave up 5 bases and J gave up 2 bases, with 12 bases separating them. This CDR3 comprises 14 residues. The CDR3 is CASSGGPGQETQYF. CDR3 nucleotides: TGTGCCAGCAGTGGAGGCCCTGGACAAGAGACCCAGTACTTC.

The V and J genes are TRBV6-1 and TRBJ2-7; possible D gene TRBD1, 6 bases. Trimming removed 4 bases at V and 3 bases at J, with 16 bases between. CDR1 and CDR2 (germline): MNHNS, SASEGT. The CDR3 length is 15 residues. Here the CDR3 reads CASSGGPRDGYEQYF. As DNA, the CDR3 is TGTGCCAGCAGTGGGGGGCCACGGGACGGCTACGAGCAGTACTTC.

This sequence joins TRBV27 and TRBJ2-1, with 15 bases lining up with TRBD2. The CDR3 has 15 residues. The V gene end was trimmed by 5 bases and the J gene end by 9 bases; junction bases not matched to a gene: 5. Germline V lookup: CDR1 MNHEY, CDR2 SMNVEV (reference sequence). CDR3 coding DNA: TGTGCCAGCAGTCCCGGACTAGCGGGGGGGGGTGAGCAGTTCTTC. It specifies CASSPGLAGGGEQFF.

As regards this clone: Other DNA sequences in the sample encode the same CDR3. CDR3 loop: CASSPGQGETQYF. The CDR3 DNA reads as TGTGCCAGCTCACCGGGTCAGGGGGAGACCCAGTACTTC. The chain carries TRBV18 and TRBJ2-5; perhaps TRBD1 as D (6 bases). V lost 3 bases to trimming and J lost 5 bases, with 10 bases between them. The germline CDR1 and CDR2 sequences are KGHSH and LQKENI. The CDR3 loop spans 13 amino acids.

The chain couples TRBV27 to TRBJ2-2; no reliable D call. CDR3 size: 12 residues. The germline CDR1 and CDR2 sequences are MNHEY and SMNVEV (reference sequence). Trimming pared 6 bases from V and 5 bases from J, leaving 7 bases between. The CDR3 DNA reads TGTGCCAGCAGGGGCCTTACCGGGGAGCTGTTTTTT. This gives the protein CASRGLTGELFF.

This chain joins TRBV28 and TRBJ1-2; tentative D call: TRBD1 (6 bases). V was shortened by 3 bases and J by 4 bases, with 15 bases between the two germline ends. The length of the CDR3 is 15 residues. CDR1 MDHEN and CDR2 SYDVKM come from the germline V gene. CDR3 sequence reads: CASSFRHRVGYGYTF. The CDR3, as DNA: TGTGCCAGCAGTTTCCGGCACAGGGTGGGCTATGGCTACACCTTC.

The chain has TRBV9 and TRBJ1-1, with 8 bases identical to TRBD1. CDR1 is SGDLS, CDR2 YYNGEE, per germline. The CDR3 is 17 residues long. V dropped 2 bases and J dropped 1; count of bases not matched to a gene: 10. CDR3 coding DNA: TGTGCCAGCAGCGTCTCCGGACAGGGTATCAAGAACACTGAAGCTTTCTTT. Translating it yields CASSVSGQGIKNTEAFF.

The J gene is TRBJ1-5, the V gene TRBV6-4; 9 bases line up with TRBD1. Trimming took 6 bases from V and 3 from J; bases not matched to a gene: 15. The CDR3 is 18 residues long. CDR1 and CDR2 (germline): MRHNA, SNTAGT. DNA of the CDR3: TGTGCCAGCAGAGGAGACACAAGGGACAGGGCCTCCAATCAGCCCCAGCATTTT. Encoded protein: CASRGDTRDRASNQPQHF.

The rearrangement uses TRBV9 and TRBJ2-5; TRBD2 aligns across 11 bases. With V trimmed by 0 bases and J by 0 bases, 10 bases remained unmatched. There are 19 residues in the CDR3. CDR1 is SGDLS and CDR2 is YYNGEE in the germline V gene. In DNA, the CDR3 is TGTGCCAGCAGCGTAGGACTAACGGGACTAGCGGCCTACCAAGAGACCCAGTACTTC. This codes for CASSVGLTGLAAYQETQYF. Using reference TRBV9 and TRBJ2-5 for the parts outside the CDR3, the full variable domain is DSGVTQTPKHLITATGQRVTLRCSPRSGDLSVYWYQQSLDQGLQFLIQYYNGEERAKGNILERFSAQQFPDLHSELNLSSLELGDSALYFCASSVGLTGLAAYQETQYFGPGTRLLVL.

This clone occurred a few times. The chain recombines TRBV6-4 with TRBJ1-1, with 11 positions matching TRBD1. Trimming removed 4 bases from V and 4 bases from J; junction bases left unmatched: 2. CDR1 MRHNA and CDR2 SNTAGT come from the germline V gene. The CDR3 has 14 amino acids. CDR3 DNA sequence: TGTGCCAGCAGTGGCGGGACAGGGGGCACTGAAGCTTTCTTT. Protein: CASSGGTGGTEAFF.

The J gene is TRBJ2-1, the V gene TRBV7-8, with 8 bases matching TRBD1. The CDR3 is made up of 15 amino acids. The germline CDR1 and CDR2 sequences are SGHVS and FQNEAQ. Germline trimming cut 2 bases from V and 4 bases from J; bases unmatched to any gene: 4. The CDR3 protein is CASSLSRTGYNEQFF. CDR3 DNA: TGTGCCAGCAGCTTATCACGGACAGGGTACAATGAGCAGTTCTTC.

The V call is TRBV6-5, the J call TRBJ1-3; 7 positions match TRBD1. Germline trimming cut 0 bases from V and 4 bases from J; bases unmatched to any gene: 3. The CDR3 extends over 15 amino acids. Germline values: CDR1 MNHEY, CDR2 SVGAGI. The CDR3 DNA is TGTGCCAGCAGTTACTCATCGACAGGGGGAAACACCATATATTTT. Its translation is CASSYSSTGGNTIYF.

This chain uses TRBV5-1 with TRBJ2-1; 11 nucleotides align to TRBD2. The germline V gene encodes CDR1 SGHRS and CDR2 YFSETQ. The CDR3 totals 15 residues. V lost 4 bases and J lost 9; bases outside the gene matches: 9. The CDR3 sequence: CASSPTSGVMGEQFF. CDR3 in DNA: TGCGCCAGCAGCCCGACTAGCGGGGTAATGGGTGAGCAGTTCTTC.